The rows below give T cell receptor beta chains drawn from one sample of a study of cytomegalovirus exposure and HLA in healthy donors. Sequenced by immunoSEQ multiplex PCR; TCRdb stores in-frame clones only, minus some. The table records roughly 100,000 clones, approximately 80% of them present only once. Input material: PBMCs. The receptor set was obtained from a woman aged 40 to 50 in good health and CMV-seronegative. The CDR3 runs from the conserved cysteine through the conserved F or W. A D gene is named only where the DNA matches it firmly. Expanded clones get a size class; other rows say once, few or many, or leave the size out.

cdr3_aa: CASSLADGGYDEQYF
cdr3_nt: TGTGCCAGCAGCTTGGCAGACGGGGGGTATGACGAGCAGTACTTC
clone_size: .
j_call: TRBJ2-7
d_call: TRBD2
v_call: TRBV5-6

cdr3_aa: CASSLTTGTSSYEQYF
cdr3_nt: TGTGCCAGCAGCTTAACCACCGGGACTAGCTCCTACGAGCAGTACTTC
clone_size: few
j_call: TRBJ2-7
d_call: TRBD2
v_call: TRBV7-2

cdr3_aa: CASSPSREWGYTF
cdr3_nt: TGTGCCAGCTCCCCCTCCCGGGAATGGGGCTACACCTTC
clone_size: few
j_call: TRBJ1-2
d_call: .
v_call: TRBV18

cdr3_aa: CASSQDREAGYGYTF
cdr3_nt: TGCGCCAGCAGCCAAGATCGGGAAGCGGGCTATGGCTACACCTTC
clone_size: .
j_call: TRBJ1-2
d_call: .
v_call: TRBV4-3

cdr3_aa: CASSPDRVSGNTIYF
cdr3_nt: TGTGCCAGCAGCCCGGACAGGGTCTCTGGAAACACCATATATTTT
clone_size: .
j_call: TRBJ1-3
d_call: TRBD1
v_call: TRBV7-9

cdr3_aa: CASSQDPGTTTYEQYF
cdr3_nt: TGCGCCAGCAGCCAAGATCCCGGGACTACTACCTACGAGCAGTACTTC
clone_size: .
j_call: TRBJ2-7
d_call: TRBD2
v_call: TRBV4-1

cdr3_aa: CATGHRNSPETQYF
cdr3_nt: TGTGCCACGGGACACCGCAATTCTCCAGAGACCCAGTACTTC
clone_size: .
j_call: TRBJ2-5
d_call: .
v_call: TRBV6-5

cdr3_aa: CASSHTGDTEAFF
cdr3_nt: TGCGCCAGCAGCCACACGGGAGACACTGAAGCTTTCTTT
clone_size: .
j_call: TRBJ1-1
d_call: .
v_call: TRBV5-1

cdr3_aa: CASSIVGYEQYF
cdr3_nt: TGTGCCAGCAGCATCGTCGGGTACGAGCAGTACTTC
clone_size: .
j_call: TRBJ2-7
d_call: .
v_call: TRBV7-9

cdr3_aa: CASSRSGGDPRGELFF
cdr3_nt: TGTGCCAGCAGTCGGAGCGGGGGGGACCCACGAGGGGAGCTGTTTTTT
clone_size: .
j_call: TRBJ2-2
d_call: TRBD2
v_call: TRBV27

cdr3_aa: CASSVHLRVIYGYTF
cdr3_nt: TGTGCCAGCAGCGTCCACCTGAGAGTGATCTATGGCTACACCTTC
clone_size: .
j_call: TRBJ1-2
d_call: .
v_call: TRBV9

cdr3_aa: CASSFRTGRRLMNTEAFF
cdr3_nt: TGCGCCAGCAGCTTCCGGACAGGGAGGCGGTTAATGAACACTGAAGCTTTCTTT
clone_size: .
j_call: TRBJ1-1
d_call: TRBD1
v_call: TRBV5-1

cdr3_aa: CASSQQGYEQFF
cdr3_nt: TGTGCCAGCAGTCAACAGGGGTATGAGCAGTTCTTC
clone_size: .
j_call: TRBJ2-1
d_call: TRBD1
v_call: TRBV2

cdr3_aa: CASSRGTGGTNYGYTF
cdr3_nt: TGCGCCAGCAGCCGAGGGACAGGGGGCACTAACTATGGCTACACCTTC
clone_size: .
j_call: TRBJ1-2
d_call: TRBD1
v_call: TRBV5-1

cdr3_aa: CSVGQGGTEAFF
cdr3_nt: TGCAGCGTTGGACAGGGGGGGACTGAAGCTTTCTTT
clone_size: few
j_call: TRBJ1-1
d_call: TRBD1
v_call: TRBV29-1

cdr3_aa: CASSPIFYGQGQAQTQYF
cdr3_nt: TGTGCCAGCAGCCCAATATTCTACGGACAGGGTCAGGCACAGACCCAGTACTTC
clone_size: few
j_call: TRBJ2-5
d_call: TRBD1
v_call: TRBV7-2

cdr3_aa: CASSTGTGSYEQYF
cdr3_nt: TGTGCCAGCTCGACCGGGACAGGAAGCTACGAGCAGTACTTC
clone_size: .
j_call: TRBJ2-7
d_call: TRBD1
v_call: TRBV18

cdr3_aa: CASSIEQNSYEQYF
cdr3_nt: TGTGCCAGTAGTATAGAGCAGAATTCCTACGAGCAGTACTTC
clone_size: .
j_call: TRBJ2-7
d_call: .
v_call: TRBV19

cdr3_aa: CAWSLTGGEQYF
cdr3_nt: TGTGCCTGGAGTCTAACAGGGGGCGAGCAGTACTTC
clone_size: .
j_call: TRBJ2-7
d_call: TRBD1
v_call: TRBV30

cdr3_aa: CASSWGGANYGYTF
cdr3_nt: TGTGCCAGCAGTTGGGGGGGGGCTAACTATGGCTACACCTTC
clone_size: .
j_call: TRBJ1-2
d_call: .
v_call: TRBV27

cdr3_aa: CASTLHSYNYGYTF
cdr3_nt: TGTGCCAGCACTCTTCACAGCTACAACTATGGCTACACCTTC
clone_size: .
j_call: TRBJ1-2
d_call: .
v_call: TRBV6-1

cdr3_aa: CASSPQGHFTDTQYF
cdr3_nt: TGTGCCAGCTCTCCTCAGGGTCATTTCACAGATACGCAGTATTTT
clone_size: .
j_call: TRBJ2-3
d_call: .
v_call: TRBV18

cdr3_aa: CTSSTDSPNTEAFF
cdr3_nt: TGCACCAGCAGTACTGACAGCCCGAACACTGAAGCTTTCTTT
clone_size: .
j_call: TRBJ1-1
d_call: .
v_call: TRBV1

cdr3_aa: CASSRNYRGYEQYF
cdr3_nt: TGTGCCAGCAGCCGTAACTACAGGGGGTACGAGCAGTACTTC
clone_size: .
j_call: TRBJ2-7
d_call: TRBD1
v_call: TRBV14

cdr3_aa: CAWSDKGAGNTIYF
cdr3_nt: TGTGCCTGGAGTGACAAGGGAGCTGGAAACACCATATATTTT
clone_size: .
j_call: TRBJ1-3
d_call: .
v_call: TRBV30

cdr3_aa: CASSRDLRPLHF
cdr3_nt: TGTGCCAGCAGTCGCGATCTTCGGCCCCTCCACTTT
clone_size: .
j_call: TRBJ1-6
d_call: .
v_call: TRBV7-9

cdr3_aa: CASSWGQQYGYTF
cdr3_nt: TGTGCCAGCAGCTGGGGACAGCAATATGGCTACACCTTC
clone_size: .
j_call: TRBJ1-2
d_call: TRBD1
v_call: TRBV7-2

cdr3_aa: CASSFDRAASPLHF
cdr3_nt: TGTGCCAGCAGTTTCGACAGGGCCGCTTCACCCCTCCACTTT
clone_size: .
j_call: TRBJ1-6
d_call: TRBD1
v_call: TRBV6-5

cdr3_aa: CASAGVSHYGYTF
cdr3_nt: TGTGCCAGCGCGGGGGTTTCTCATTATGGCTACACCTTC
clone_size: .
j_call: TRBJ1-2
d_call: .
v_call: TRBV7-9

cdr3_aa: CASSSSAAEQYF
cdr3_nt: TGTGCCAGCAGTTCCTCAGCGGCCGAGCAGTACTTC
clone_size: .
j_call: TRBJ2-7
d_call: .
v_call: TRBV5-4

cdr3_aa: CASSGQSGTGELFF
cdr3_nt: TGCGCCAGCAGTGGACAGAGCGGCACCGGGGAGCTGTTTTTT
clone_size: .
j_call: TRBJ2-2
d_call: .
v_call: TRBV5-1

cdr3_aa: CASSGQVLVSEKLFF
cdr3_nt: TGTGCCAGCAGTGGACAGGTCTTGGTTAGTGAAAAACTGTTTTTT
clone_size: .
j_call: TRBJ1-4
d_call: .
v_call: TRBV2

cdr3_aa: CASSLSYRDQETQYF
cdr3_nt: TGTGCCAGCAGTTTATCCTACAGGGACCAAGAGACCCAGTACTTC
clone_size: .
j_call: TRBJ2-5
d_call: .
v_call: TRBV27

cdr3_aa: CAISGRGEAEQYF
cdr3_nt: TGTGCCATCAGTGGCAGGGGCGAAGCCGAGCAGTACTTC
clone_size: .
j_call: TRBJ2-7
d_call: .
v_call: TRBV10-3

cdr3_aa: CASSIDPGRQPQHF
cdr3_nt: TGTGCCAGTAGTATAGATCCAGGGAGGCAGCCCCAGCATTTT
clone_size: .
j_call: TRBJ1-5
d_call: .
v_call: TRBV19

cdr3_aa: CASSDEGQGLGPQHF
cdr3_nt: TGTGCCAGCAGCGACGAGGGACAGGGGCTCGGACCCCAGCATTTT
clone_size: few
j_call: TRBJ1-5
d_call: TRBD1
v_call: TRBV2

cdr3_aa: CASSLDPWGGVKDTQYF
cdr3_nt: TGCGCCAGCAGCCTCGACCCTTGGGGAGGGGTGAAGGATACGCAGTATTTT
clone_size: .
j_call: TRBJ2-3
d_call: TRBD2
v_call: TRBV4-3

cdr3_aa: CASSEFRPLYEQYF
cdr3_nt: TGTGCCAGCAGTGAATTCCGTCCTCTTTACGAGCAGTACTTC
clone_size: .
j_call: TRBJ2-7
d_call: .
v_call: TRBV6-1

cdr3_aa: CASSVNYEQYF
cdr3_nt: TGTGCCAGCAGTGTTAACTACGAGCAGTACTTC
clone_size: .
j_call: TRBJ2-7
d_call: .
v_call: TRBV25-1

cdr3_aa: CASNGQGAMGEQFF
cdr3_nt: TGCGCCAGCAATGGGCAGGGGGCAATGGGTGAGCAGTTCTTC
clone_size: .
j_call: TRBJ2-1
d_call: TRBD1
v_call: TRBV5-1

cdr3_aa: CAWSRGRANTEAFF
cdr3_nt: TGTGCCTGGAGTAGGGGCAGGGCGAACACTGAAGCTTTCTTT
clone_size: .
j_call: TRBJ1-1
d_call: .
v_call: TRBV30

cdr3_aa: CASSLDPGVAYEQYF
cdr3_nt: TGTGCCAGCAGCTTAGACCCGGGGGTTGCCTACGAGCAGTACTTC
clone_size: .
j_call: TRBJ2-7
d_call: .
v_call: TRBV7-9

cdr3_aa: CASSQELVETGGYSPLHF
cdr3_nt: TGTGCCAGCAGCCAAGAGCTGGTGGAAACAGGGGGCTATTCACCCCTCCACTTT
clone_size: .
j_call: TRBJ1-6
d_call: TRBD1
v_call: TRBV4-2

cdr3_aa: CASTILDPDRLQETQYF
cdr3_nt: TGTGCCAGCACCATTTTAGACCCAGACAGGCTCCAAGAGACCCAGTACTTC
clone_size: few
j_call: TRBJ2-5
d_call: .
v_call: TRBV7-9

cdr3_aa: CASSPTTNSPLHF
cdr3_nt: TGTGCCAGCAGTCCAACCACAAATTCACCCCTCCACTTT
clone_size: .
j_call: TRBJ1-6
d_call: .
v_call: TRBV27

cdr3_aa: CASSLEFLRSYGTDTQYF
cdr3_nt: TGCGCCAGCAGCTTGGAATTTTTGCGGAGCTATGGCACAGATACGCAGTATTTT
clone_size: .
j_call: TRBJ2-3
d_call: .
v_call: TRBV5-1